The 26 T cell receptor beta chains below all came from one sample that was sequenced in a study of blood T cell repertoires in COVID-19. Sequencing used immunoSEQ multiplex PCR; TCRdb keeps in-frame clones, though not all of them. This sample yields around 500,000 clones, of which roughly 90% are seen a single time; around 1.9% belongs to the top ten. Sequencing was performed on PBMCs or T cells enriched from blood (not recorded which). All receptors come from a woman in her 40s who had recovered from COVID-19.

The chain carries TRBV5-1 and TRBJ1-1; TRBD1 matches 7 bases. V dropped 4 bases and J dropped 0; count of bases not matched to a gene: 21. This CDR3 comprises 20 residues. Germline CDR1 SGHRS, CDR2 YFSETQ. In DNA, the CDR3 is TGCGCCAGCAGCGGCGACCCTGGGACAGCTATAACTAGAATGAACACTGAAGCTTTCTTT. This sequence encodes CASSGDPGTAITRMNTEAFF.

The rearrangement uses TRBV25-1 and TRBJ1-1, with D possibly being TRBD1 (6 bases). V was shortened by 7 bases and J by 2 bases, with 11 bases between the two germline ends. In germline, CDR1 is MGHDK, CDR2 SYGVNS. This CDR3 contains 13 residues. The CDR3 nucleotides read TGTGCCAGCACAGCGGGGGCCAACACTGAAGCTTTCTTT. Protein product: CASTAGANTEAFF.

The chain joins TRBV7-2 to TRBJ1-2; D may be TRBD1 (5 bases). V lost 2 bases, J lost 4 bases, and 23 bases lay in between. This CDR3 comprises 18 residues. Germline V gene sequence: CDR1 SGHTA, CDR2 FQGNSA. The CDR3 loop reads CASSLLREEEGRGYGYTF. Written as DNA, the CDR3 is TGTGCCAGCAGCTTATTAAGGGAGGAGGAGGGGCGCGGCTATGGCTACACCTTC.

This clone was detected a few times. The gene calls are TRBV5-1 and TRBJ2-7, with 9 bases identical to TRBD2. V dropped 1 base and J dropped 7; count of bases not matched to a gene: 6. The CDR3 consists of 14 residues. Germline assignment: CDR1 SGHRS and CDR2 YFSETQ. The CDR3 sequence: CASSLIAGALEQYF. The CDR3 nucleotides are TGCGCCAGCAGCTTGATAGCGGGAGCTTTGGAGCAGTACTTC.

This rearrangement joins TRBV7-6 to TRBJ2-1; 7 bases map to TRBD2. With 6 bases clipped from V and 2 bases from J, the junction kept 10 bases outside the gene matches. There are 16 residues in the CDR3. The germline V gene encodes CDR1 SGHVS and CDR2 FNYEAQ. The CDR3 spells CASSDTRGGAYNEQFF. The CDR3 bases are TGTGCCAGCAGTGATACGCGCGGGGGAGCCTACAATGAGCAGTTCTTC.

V is TRBV6-2 or TRBV6-3 and J is TRBJ1-5; weak D call: TRBD1 (6 bases). Germline-derived CDR1 and CDR2 are MNHEY and SVGEGT. The CDR3 covers 15 residues. Trimming removed 5 bases from V and 3 bases from J, with 14 bases in between. The CDR3 spells CASSPITGINQPQHF. The CDR3 coding sequence is TGTGCCAGCAGTCCGATTACAGGGATCAATCAGCCCCAGCATTTT.

V is TRBV30 and J is TRBJ1-4; no firm D call. Germline V gene data show CDR1 as GTSNPN and CDR2 as SVGIG (reference sequence). The CDR3 totals 13 residues. V was pared by 0 bases and J by 14 bases, with 16 bases between. DNA of the CDR3: TGTGCCTGGAGTGTAACCCCCGGGTCCGGCCTGTTTTTT. This sequence encodes CAWSVTPGSGLFF. The variable domain in full, completed from reference TRBV30 and TRBJ1-4, reads SQTIHQWPATLVQPVGSPLSLECTVEGTSNPNLYWYRQAAGRGLQLLFYSVGIGQISSEVPQNLSASRPQDRQFILSSKKLLLSDSGFYLCAWSVTPGSGLFFGSGTQLSVL.

Written as DNA, the CDR3 is TGCGCCAGCAGCTTGGGGTCAGTGAGGCAAGAGACCCAGTACTTC. Translating it yields CASSLGSVRQETQYF. This chain connects TRBV5-1 to TRBJ2-5; no clear D gene. CDR3 length: 15 residues. V was clipped by 0 bases and J by 2 bases, with 11 bases between them. The germline CDR1 and CDR2 sequences are SGHRS and YFSETQ.

This clone is a singleton in its sample. The V gene is TRBV11-2, the J gene TRBJ2-1; TRBD1 might be the D (5 bases). Germline CDR1 reads SGHAT; CDR2 reads FQNNGV. CDR3 length: 14 amino acids. V shed 2 bases and J shed 4 bases, with 9 bases lying between them. The DNA for the CDR3 is TGTGCCAGCAGCTTAACTCAGGGATACAATGAGCAGTTCTTC. Its translation is CASSLTQGYNEQFF.

This chain links TRBV15 with TRBJ2-1; maybe TRBD2 (6 bases). The CDR3 has 18 residues. With 2 bases removed from V and 5 bases from J, the gap between germline ends came to 22 bases. Germline CDR1 reads LNHNV; CDR2 reads YYDKDF (reference sequence). Here the CDR3 reads CATSRPLLGVGGNNEQFF. The CDR3 bases are TGTGCCACCAGCAGACCCCTCCTAGGGGTTGGGGGGAACAATGAGCAGTTCTTC.

This chain joins TRBV29-1 and TRBJ2-2, with unresolved D. V was pared by 4 bases and J by 3 bases, with 9 bases between. Germline CDR1 SQVTM, CDR2 ANQGSEA. This CDR3 is 13 amino acids long. The CDR3 protein is CSVGALDTGELFF. CDR3 nucleotide sequence: TGCAGCGTTGGGGCACTGGACACCGGGGAGCTGTTTTTT.

V is TRBV10-3 and J is TRBJ1-1; the D gene is possibly TRBD1 (6 bases). V was trimmed by 7 bases and J by 1 base, leaving 13 bases between them. CDR1 and CDR2 from the germline V gene are ENHRY and SYGVKD. CDR3 size: 14 residues. Written as DNA, the CDR3 is TGTGCCATCAATAACAAACAGGGGAACACTGAAGCTTTCTTT. As protein: CAINNKQGNTEAFF.

The chain is built from TRBV12-3 or TRBV12-4 and TRBJ2-3, with a possible D match to TRBD1 (6 bases). This CDR3 spans 13 amino acids. V was clipped by 5 bases and J by 5 bases, with 11 bases between them. CDR3 DNA sequence: TGTGCCAGCAGTAGCCAACAGGGAGATACGCAGTATTTT. This translates into CASSSQQGDTQYF.

This clone has a single count. The chain is built from TRBV4-3 and TRBJ1-1; 7 positions agree with TRBD1. Germline V CDR1 and CDR2: LGHNA, YSLEER. V lost 4 bases, J lost 5 bases, and 10 bases stayed unmatched. The CDR3 is 15 residues long. Here the CDR3 reads CASSLDFGTATEAFF. CDR3 DNA sequence: TGCGCCAGCAGCCTGGACTTTGGGACAGCAACTGAAGCTTTCTTT.

The chain joins TRBV7-6 to TRBJ2-3; 7 nucleotides agree with TRBD1. The length of the CDR3 is 16 residues. J was trimmed by 1 base and V by 4 bases; bases with no gene match: 8. Germline V gene sequence: CDR1 SGHVS, CDR2 FNYEAQ. The CDR3 DNA sequence: TGTGCCAGCAGCTCACCTACAGGGGACCGCACAGATACGCAGTATTTT. Protein product: CASSSPTGDRTDTQYF.

Only a few counts were recorded for this clone. This rearrangement joins TRBV19 to TRBJ1-2; D possibly corresponds to TRBD1 (6 bases). The CDR3 consists of 13 residues. V lost 7 bases and J lost 8, with 17 bases in between. CDR1 LNHDA and CDR2 SQIVND come from the germline V gene (reference sequence). DNA for the CDR3: TGTGCCAGTACCCCTCAGGGGTTGAGAGGCTACACCTTC. Amino acid sequence: CASTPQGLRGYTF.

This clone was found a few times. CDR3 coding DNA: TGTGCCACCAGCTCCCCAGGGTTTTTGATGAACACTGAAGCTTTCTTT. It translates to CATSSPGFLMNTEAFF. This chain joins TRBV15 and TRBJ1-1, with D tentatively TRBD1 (5 bases). In germline, CDR1 is LNHNV, CDR2 YYDKDF (reference sequence). CDR3 length equals 16 residues. V was trimmed by 5 bases and J by 0 bases, leaving 16 bases between them.

V usage is TRBV12-3 or TRBV12-4 and J usage is TRBJ1-2; maybe TRBD1 (5 bases). Trimming pared 6 bases from V and 5 bases from J, leaving 13 bases between. The CDR3 has 13 residues. CDR3 in amino acids: CASSPTVTYGYTF. In DNA form, the CDR3 reads TGTGCCAGCAGCCCGACAGTGACGTATGGCTACACCTTC.

The chain combines TRBV9 with TRBJ2-3; 12 bases align to TRBD2. Per the germline V gene, CDR1 is SGDLS and CDR2 is YYNGEE. The CDR3 is made up of 15 amino acids. V shed 4 bases, J shed 5 bases, and the junction held 5 bases outside the gene matches. CDR3 protein: CASSLTSGRRDTQYF. The CDR3 nucleotides read TGTGCCAGCAGCTTAACTAGCGGGAGGCGAGATACGCAGTATTTT.

This clone appeared a single time. The rearrangement links TRBV29-1 to TRBJ2-1; 8 nucleotides line up with TRBD1. The CDR3 covers 19 residues. Trimming cost V 0 bases and J 7 bases; bases outside gene matches: 20. Germline V gene data show CDR1 as SQVTM and CDR2 as ANQGSEA. CDR3 loop: CSVEDRGRRLVLGLNEQFF. The CDR3 nucleotides read TGCAGCGTTGAAGACAGGGGGCGCCGTTTAGTTCTGGGTTTAAATGAGCAGTTCTTC.

This sequence joins TRBV11-2 and TRBJ1-2; D unclear. The V gene lost 0 bases and the J gene lost 4 bases, with 9 bases spanning the gap. Germline CDR1 is SGHAT and CDR2 is FQNNGV. CDR3 length: 14 amino acids. CDR3 sequence reads: CASSLDLQAYGYTF. Here the CDR3 DNA reads TGTGCCAGCAGCTTAGATCTTCAGGCCTATGGCTACACCTTC.

The genes are TRBV3-1 (or the pseudogene TRBV3-2) and TRBJ2-1; 7 nucleotides line up with TRBD1. V lost 2 bases to trimming and J lost 6 bases; unmatched junction nucleotides: 4. Germline loops: CDR1 LGHDT, CDR2 YNNKEL (reference sequence). The CDR3 sequence is 14 residues long. CDR3 sequence reads: CASSQSAGGNEQFF. CDR3 nucleotides: TGTGCCAGCAGCCAATCCGCAGGGGGCAATGAGCAGTTCTTC.

The chain joins TRBV10-3 to TRBJ2-3, with 9 bases lining up with TRBD2. The CDR3 covers 15 residues. Germline CDR1 ENHRY, CDR2 SYGVKD. The junction had 5 bases not matched to a gene; V was cut back by 5 bases and J by 2 bases. The CDR3 DNA sequence: TGTGCCATCAGTCCGACTAGCGGAGTCACAGATACGCAGTATTTT. It yields the protein CAISPTSGVTDTQYF.

The chain couples TRBV4-1 to TRBJ2-5, with TRBD2 identical over 12 bases. This CDR3 is built from 18 residues. The V gene end was trimmed by 1 base and the J gene end by 5 bases; junction bases not matched to a gene: 11. Germline V CDR1 and CDR2: MGHRA, YSYEKL. CDR3 sequence: CASSQGFETSGRGETQYF. The CDR3 DNA follows: TGCGCCAGCAGCCAAGGATTTGAGACTAGCGGGAGAGGGGAGACCCAGTACTTC.

The chain combines TRBV20-1 with TRBJ1-1, with a weak D call TRBD1 (5 bases). The ends were cut back, 3 bases at V and 6 bases at J, with 14 bases in the middle. CDR1 is DFQATT, CDR2 SNEGSKA, per germline (reference sequence). The CDR3 has 13 amino acids. CDR3 in amino acids: CSASIRGSAEAFF. CDR3 in DNA: TGCAGTGCTAGTATCCGGGGGAGTGCTGAAGCTTTCTTT.

This clone occurred once. V gene TRBV5-1 combines with J gene TRBJ2-7; possible D gene TRBD2, 5 bases. Deletions cut 0 bases from V and 3 bases from J, with 13 bases between. The CDR3 has 15 amino acids. Germline CDR1 reads SGHRS; CDR2 reads YFSETQ. The CDR3 is CASSLVRVGSYEQYF. The DNA for the CDR3 is TGCGCCAGCAGCTTGGTGAGGGTGGGTAGCTACGAGCAGTACTTC.